This T cell receptor (beta chain) was recovered during a study of human T cells and chemical hapten exposure. MiXCR was run by TCRdb on the RACE reads, yielding one entry per CDR3 protein. The sample gives about 58,000 distinct CDR3 sequences, under 15% of which show up once; 2.4% is in the top ten. This clonotype was seen many times. The sample's time point: patch test 3, about 24 weeks after DPC sensitization. Treatment of the sample: therapeutic diphenylcyclopropenone sensitization with weekly scalp DPC. The TCR comes from a man between 25 and 39 years old with alopecia areata. Some clones in this sample may be carry-over from other donors' samples. Specimen: whole blood, collected in connection with sensitization to the hapten diphenylcyclopropenone (DPC).

The CDR3 sequence: CASSLEFGGNQPQHF. In DNA form, the CDR3 reads TGTGCCAGCAGCTTAGAATTTGGGGGCAATCAGCCCCAGCATTTT. V and J are TRBV7-2 and TRBJ1-5; D is ambiguous. V lost 1 base, J lost 2 bases, and 9 bases lay in between. CDR3 length equals 15 residues. Germline CDR1 and CDR2: SGHTA and FQGNSA.